These 13 T cell receptor beta chains were sequenced from one sample in a study of tumor-infiltrating lymphocytes in oesophageal squamous cell carcinoma. TCRdb processed the PCR reads anew with MiXCR; each CDR3 protein has one entry. The top ten hold roughly 19% of the sample, which has about 11,000 distinct CDR3 sequences, under 60% seen once. Source material: esophageal tumor tissue. The receptors originated from a female donor with esophageal squamous cell carcinoma.

V is TRBV11-3 and J is TRBJ2-1, with unresolved D. The V gene lost 3 bases and the J gene lost 5 bases, with 17 bases spanning the gap. Germline V gene sequence: CDR1 SGHNT, CDR2 YENEEA. The CDR3 has 16 residues. In DNA, the CDR3 is TGTGCCAGCAGCTTGCGCGTCGGGTTACGGCACAATGAGCAGTTCTTC. Translating it yields CASSLRVGLRHNEQFF. Supplemented by reference TRBV11-3 and TRBJ2-1, the full variable domain reads EAGVVQSPRYKIIEKKQPVAFWCNPISGHNTLYWYLQNLGQGPELLIRYENEEAVDDSQLPKDRFSAERLKGVDSTLKIQPAELGDSAVYLCASSLRVGLRHNEQFFGPGTRLTVL.

The CDR3 DNA sequence: TGTGCCAGCAGCTTACTAGCGGGAAGTCCAGATACGCAGTATTTT. Protein: CASSLLAGSPDTQYF. The rearrangement uses TRBV7-4 and TRBJ2-3, with TRBD2 matching over 9 bases. Losses at the gene ends were 2 bases for V and 4 bases for J; bases not matched to a gene: 4. CDR3 size: 15 residues. The V gene's germline CDR1 is SGHVT and CDR2 SQSDAQ.

This chain connects TRBV2 to TRBJ2-4; D is unresolved. The J call is uncertain, as TRBJ2-1 better fits the DNA end. The CDR3 is 15 amino acids. Germline lookup yields CDR1 SNHLY and CDR2 FYNNEI. CDR3 in amino acids: CASSEGYLIGNEQFF. In DNA form, the CDR3 reads TGTGCCAGCAGTGAAGGATACCTTATAGGCAATGAGCAGTTCTTC.

Points on this clonotype: No conserved phenylalanine or tryptophan is present at the end of the CDR3, so a read error is the likely explanation. It is unclear where the CDR3 begins or ends on the DNA, so no DNA is shown, and the CDR3 is as TCRdb lists it. The chain links TRBV7-3 to TRBJ1-1; TRBD1 is the table's D call and was not checked against the DNA. In germline, CDR1 is SGHTA, CDR2 FQGTGA. The CDR3 has 16 amino acids, counting both end residues. CDR3 sequence reads: CASSLGQGPHEQFFGP.

The sample holds a few counts of this clonotype. The chain combines TRBV12-3 or TRBV12-4 with TRBJ2-7, with a possible D match to TRBD2 (5 bases). V lost 0 bases to trimming and J lost 7 bases, with 10 bases between them. The CDR3 totals 13 residues. The DNA for the CDR3 is TGTGCCAGCAGTTTAGCAGTTCGGAGGGAGCAGTACTTC. Its protein product is CASSLAVRREQYF.

This chain links TRBV7-9 with TRBJ2-3, with D possibly TRBD2 on 6 matching bases. Germline CDR1 and CDR2: SEHNR and FQNEAQ (reference sequence). The CDR3 length is 16 residues. V was trimmed by 1 base and J by 3 bases, leaving 14 bases between them. Written as DNA, the CDR3 is TGTGCCAGCAGCTTAGGGCGGGGAAGAAGGACAGATACGCAGTATTTT. Residues: CASSLGRGRRTDTQYF.

The rearrangement uses TRBV5-6 and TRBJ2-3; D not certain. Trimming pared 2 bases from V and 1 base from J, leaving 2 bases between. The CDR3 runs 12 residues. The germline V gene has CDR1 SGHDT and CDR2 YYEEEE. CDR3 amino acids: CASSFGTDTQYF. DNA of the CDR3: TGTGCCAGCAGCTTCGGCACAGATACGCAGTATTTT.

This clonotype was seen ten or more times. The CDR3 carries no conserved terminal phenylalanine or tryptophan, so it likely arises from a read error. The DNA is omitted, as the CDR3 cannot be located on it reliably, and the CDR3 follows TCRdb's listing. The chain couples TRBV7-9 to TRBJ2-5; the table's D call, TRBD1, has no DNA check behind it. CDR1 SEHNR and CDR2 FQNEAQ come from the germline V gene (reference sequence). The CDR3 numbers 16 amino acids, ends counted. CDR3 protein: CASSFPGQVYGYTFGS.

The rearrangement links TRBV6-1 to TRBJ2-1; 8 nucleotides align to TRBD2. This CDR3 spans 16 amino acids. From germline, CDR1 is MNHNS and CDR2 SASEGT. V dropped 0 bases and J dropped 6; count of bases not matched to a gene: 7. The CDR3 here is CASSEADGGGSNEQFF. CDR3 nucleotide sequence: TGTGCCAGCAGTGAAGCGGACGGGGGGGGATCCAATGAGCAGTTCTTC.

This clonotype has just one count. Sequence at one end of the junction differs from germline and may be a read error. This chain links TRBV5-1 with TRBJ1-4; 7 nucleotides match TRBD1. Per the germline V gene, CDR1 is SGHRS and CDR2 is YFSETQ. The CDR3 runs 14 residues. The CDR3 loop reads CASSLGNRDSRDYF. The CDR3 nucleotides are TGCGCCAGCAGCTTGGGGAACAGGGACAGCCGCGATTATTTT. The whole variable domain, filled in from reference TRBV5-1 and TRBJ1-4, reads KAGVTQTPRYLIKTRGQQVTLSCSPISGHRSVSWYQQTPGQGLQFLFEYFSETQRNKGNFPGRFSGRQFSNSRSEMNVSTLELGDSALYLCASSLGNRDSRDYFGSGTQLSVL.

This clonotype has only a few counts. The chain is built from TRBV7-8 and TRBJ2-7, with 14 bases identical to TRBD2. This CDR3 spans 16 amino acids. V was clipped by 5 bases and J by 2 bases; unmatched bases: 5. The germline V gene encodes CDR1 SGHVS and CDR2 FQNEAQ. The CDR3 DNA sequence: TGTGCCAGCAGCCCCCGGACTAGCGGGAGGACCTACGAGCAGTACTTC. Residues: CASSPRTSGRTYEQYF. The whole variable domain, filled in from reference TRBV7-8 and TRBJ2-7, reads GAGVSQSPRYKVAKRGQDVALRCDPISGHVSLFWYQQALGQGPEFLTYFQNEAQLDKSGLPSDRFFAERPEGSVSTLKIQRTQQEDSAVYLCASSPRTSGRTYEQYFGPGTRLTVT.

This clonotype is categorized as medium-sized. The chain carries TRBV12-3 or TRBV12-4 and TRBJ2-1; 13 bases are a match to TRBD2. The CDR3 has 15 residues. Unmatched junction bases numbered 8, after V lost 6 bases and J lost 9 bases. DNA of the CDR3: TGTGCCAGCAGCCAACTAGCGGGGGGGCCTAGTGAGCAGTTCTTC. The encoded protein is CASSQLAGGPSEQFF.

CDR3 region: CASSVEGTAEAFF. The CDR3 DNA reads as TGTGCCAGCAGCGTAGAGGGGACCGCTGAAGCTTTCTTT. The chain couples TRBV7-4 to TRBJ2-3; perhaps TRBD1 as D (5 bases). The end of the DNA fits TRBJ1-1 better, so the J call may be wrong. This CDR3 comprises 13 residues. Germline V gene data show CDR1 as SGHVT and CDR2 as SQSDAQ.